The subject of this entry is one TCR beta chain. V was trimmed by 6 bases and J by 5 bases, leaving 17 bases between them. The CDR3 covers 13 residues. CDR1 and CDR2 (germline): DFQATT, SNEGSKA (reference sequence). TCRdb passed the RT-PCR reads through MiXCR, listing each CDR3 protein once. Found here are about 680,000 distinct CDR3 sequences, approximately 14% of them singletons; the top ten hold 3% to 4.5%. What was sequenced was memory CD4+ T cells from blood. V usage is TRBV20-1 and J usage is TRBJ2-7, with D maybe TRBD2 (5 bases). This clonotype was obtained from a female donor in good health, serving as a healthy control. The chain's CDR3 is CSAPTGSSNEQYF. The DNA for the CDR3 is TGCAGTGCGCCTACGGGGAGTAGCAACGAGCAGTACTTC.